This entry lists 12 T cell receptor beta chains sequenced from one sample in a study of shared clonotypes between healthy human individuals (dated by TCRdb to about 2020). Receptors were amplified or captured by the immunoSEQ multiplex PCR assay. TCRdb provides this immuneACCESS table in a form limited to in-frame rearrangements. Some clones are lacking; in checked studies, under half of them reflect an unresolved V gene, and why the rest are absent is not known. The sample table contains approximately 720,000 clones; only one count was recorded for about two thirds of them. The ten most abundant clones make up about 1.7% of the sample. Material for sequencing was memory CD4+ T cells sorted from blood. Sample cell subset or site, as interpreted from the label and publication: CD45RA-negative fraction. The receptors here all came from a woman aged 25 to 45 in good health.

The chain employs TRBV2 and TRBJ2-1; D is possibly TRBD2 (5 bases). CDR1 is SNHLY, CDR2 FYNNEI, per germline. The CDR3 is made up of 13 amino acids. V was clipped by 10 bases and J by 0 bases, with 10 bases between them. The CDR3 bases are TGTGCCACAAACCGGGACTCCTACAATGAGCAGTTCTTC. It yields the protein CATNRDSYNEQFF.

This chain connects TRBV5-1 to TRBJ2-3, with TRBD1 as a possible D gene (8 bases). The ends were cut back, 0 bases at V and 1 base at J, with 12 bases in the middle. The CDR3 has 16 amino acids. Germline values: CDR1 SGHRS, CDR2 YFSETQ. CDR3 protein: CASSLGQGRGTDTQYF. Written as DNA, the CDR3 is TGCGCCAGCAGCTTGGGACAGGGGAGGGGCACAGATACGCAGTATTTT.

The genes are TRBV28 and TRBJ2-1; TRBD1 matches 11 bases. The CDR3 length is 15 residues. Unmatched junction bases numbered 6, after V lost 4 bases and J lost 7 bases. Germline CDR1 is MDHEN and CDR2 is SYDVKM. CDR3 nucleotide sequence: TGTGCCAGCAGTTCGGGACAGGGGGACGGGAATGAGCAGTTCTTC. Translation gives CASSSGQGDGNEQFF.

This chain joins TRBV18 and TRBJ1-1, with D perhaps matching TRBD1 (5 bases). This CDR3 has 14 residues. In germline, CDR1 is KGHSH, CDR2 LQKENI. V lost 2 bases and J lost 7, with 14 bases in between. CDR3 loop: CASSPGTVRFEAFF. In DNA, the CDR3 is TGTGCCAGCTCACCAGGGACGGTCAGGTTTGAAGCTTTCTTT. Supplemented by reference TRBV18 and TRBJ1-1, the full variable domain reads NAGVMQNPRHLVRRRGQEARLRCSPMKGHSHVYWYRQLPEEGLKFMVYLQKENIIDESGMPKERFSAEFPKEGPSILRIQQVVRGDSAAYFCASSPGTVRFEAFFGQGTRLTVV.

The table lists this clone with a few counts. This chain links TRBV28 with TRBJ1-4, with 7 positions matching TRBD1. The CDR3 has 18 amino acids. Germline V CDR1 and CDR2: MDHEN, SYDVKM. The ends lost 6 bases at V and 0 bases at J; junction bases unmatched: 13. The CDR3 DNA reads TGTGCCAGCAGCACCACGGGACAGAATAGTGCAACTAATGAAAAACTGTTTTTT. Translated: CASSTTGQNSATNEKLFF.

In its sample, this clone was seen a few times. The chain is built from TRBV7-3 and TRBJ2-2; 10 bases line up with TRBD2. CDR3 length equals 15 residues. Germline CDR1 SGHTA, CDR2 FQGTGA. V gave up 6 bases and J gave up 4 bases; unmatched junction bases: 5. This CDR3 reads CASRLAGGATGELFF. CDR3 nucleotide sequence: TGTGCCAGCAGGTTAGCGGGAGGTGCCACCGGGGAGCTGTTTTTT.

The chain carries TRBV5-4 and TRBJ2-7; D may be TRBD1 or TRBD2 (5 bases each). In germline, CDR1 is SGHNT, CDR2 YYREEE (reference sequence). This CDR3 spans 13 amino acids. V was trimmed by 3 bases and J by 3 bases, leaving 10 bases between them. The CDR3 DNA reads TGTGCCAGCAGCTGGGACCGTGACTACGAGCAGTACTTC. Translating gives CASSWDRDYEQYF.

V and J are TRBV27 and TRBJ1-5; D is unresolved. V lost 2 bases and J 7 bases, leaving 9 bases between the germline ends. Germline-derived CDR1 and CDR2 are MNHEY and SMNVEV (reference sequence). CDR3 size: 13 residues. CDR3 nucleotide sequence: TGTGCCAGCAGTTTAGGCTTCCGACAGCCCCAGCATTTT. It encodes CASSLGFRQPQHF.

This chain connects TRBV30 to TRBJ2-1; TRBD1 matches at 9 bases. The CDR3 sequence is 15 residues long. Germline CDR1 GTSNPN, CDR2 SVGIG (reference sequence). The V and J ends lost 5 bases and 6 bases, in that order; junction bases with no gene match: 11. The CDR3 bases are TGTGCCTGGGCCCTGGGACAGGGAAGAGCCAATGAGCAGTTCTTC. Amino acids: CAWALGQGRANEQFF. The full variable domain, its missing parts supplied by reference TRBV30 and TRBJ2-1, is SQTIHQWPATLVQPVGSPLSLECTVEGTSNPNLYWYRQAAGRGLQLLFYSVGIGQISSEVPQNLSASRPQDRQFILSSKKLLLSDSGFYLCAWALGQGRANEQFFGPGTRLTVL.

In this sample, this clone turned up many times. J is TRBJ1-5 and V is TRBV7-5. TRBV7-5 constitutes a pseudogene. This CDR3 has 17 amino acids. The DNA of the CDR3 is TGTGTCAGAAGCCCCCTTTGGATTCGTCTTAGCAATCAGCCCCAGCATTTT. Translation: CVRSPLWIRLSNQPQHF.

This chain joins TRBV28 and TRBJ2-2; 12 bases match TRBD2. Germline V gives CDR1 MDHEN, CDR2 SYDVKM. Unmatched junction bases numbered 10, after V lost 5 bases and J lost 6 bases. The CDR3 totals 17 residues. CDR3: CASSPPRLAGVSGELFF. CDR3 DNA sequence: TGTGCCAGCAGTCCCCCAAGACTAGCGGGAGTGTCCGGGGAGCTGTTTTTT.

This chain connects TRBV9 to TRBJ2-2; D not certain. The germline V and J ends were trimmed by 3 bases and 6 bases, with 18 bases remaining between them. The CDR3 is 16 residues long. CDR1 is SGDLS and CDR2 is YYNGEE in the germline V gene. CDR3 in amino acids: CASSDRGRLFAGELFF. The CDR3 DNA reads TGTGCCAGCAGCGATCGTGGCAGGCTCTTCGCCGGGGAGCTGTTTTTT.